This TCR beta chain came from a study of blood T cell repertoires in COVID-19. The assay was immunoSEQ multiplex PCR, and TCRdb's table has in-frame clones only and misses some. The sample includes about 330,000 clones, about 89% of them seen just once. V was clipped by 7 bases and J by 2 bases, with 20 bases between them. From germline, CDR1 is LNHDA and CDR2 SQIVND (reference sequence). The CDR3 spans 16 residues. The V gene is TRBV19, the J gene TRBJ1-1; D might be TRBD1 (5 bases). This receptor was identified in a woman under 40 who had recovered from COVID-19. The sample taken for sequencing was PBMCs or T cells enriched from blood (not recorded which). CDR3: CASNRFGDSINTEAFF. In DNA form, the CDR3 reads TGTGCCAGTAACCGATTTGGAGACAGCATAAACACTGAAGCTTTCTTT.